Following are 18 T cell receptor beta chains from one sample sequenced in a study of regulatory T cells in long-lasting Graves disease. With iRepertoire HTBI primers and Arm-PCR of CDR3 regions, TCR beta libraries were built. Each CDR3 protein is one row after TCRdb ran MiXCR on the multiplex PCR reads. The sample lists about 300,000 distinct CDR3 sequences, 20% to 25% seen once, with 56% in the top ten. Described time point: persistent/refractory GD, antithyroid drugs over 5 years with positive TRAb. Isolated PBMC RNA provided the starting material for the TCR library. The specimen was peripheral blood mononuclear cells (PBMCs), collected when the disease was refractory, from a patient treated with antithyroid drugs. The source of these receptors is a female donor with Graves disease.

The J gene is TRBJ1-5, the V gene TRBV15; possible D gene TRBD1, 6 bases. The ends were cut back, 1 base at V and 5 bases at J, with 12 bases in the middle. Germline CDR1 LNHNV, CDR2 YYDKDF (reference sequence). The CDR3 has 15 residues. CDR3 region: CATSRGGAGDQPQHF. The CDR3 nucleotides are TGTGCCACCAGCAGAGGAGGGGCAGGGGATCAGCCCCAGCATTTT.

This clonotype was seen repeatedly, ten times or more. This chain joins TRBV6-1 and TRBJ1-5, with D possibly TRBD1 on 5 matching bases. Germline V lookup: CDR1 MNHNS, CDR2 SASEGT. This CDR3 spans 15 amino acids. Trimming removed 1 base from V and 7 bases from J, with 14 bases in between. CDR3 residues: CASSEGQGLGQPQHF. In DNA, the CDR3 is TGTGCCAGCAGTGAAGGCCAGGGCCTGGGGCAGCCCCAGCATTTT.

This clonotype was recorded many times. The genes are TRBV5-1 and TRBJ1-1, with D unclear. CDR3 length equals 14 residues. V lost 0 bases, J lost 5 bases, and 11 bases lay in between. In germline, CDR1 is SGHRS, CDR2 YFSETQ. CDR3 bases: TGCGCCAGCAGCTTGGCGGCGATCGGGACTGAAGCTTTCTTT. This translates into CASSLAAIGTEAFF.

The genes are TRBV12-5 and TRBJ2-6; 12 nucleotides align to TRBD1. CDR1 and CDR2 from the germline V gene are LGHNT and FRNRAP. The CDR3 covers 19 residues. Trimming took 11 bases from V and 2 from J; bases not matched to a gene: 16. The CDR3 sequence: CAPPSSPRDRGPGANVLTF. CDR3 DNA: TGTGCTCCACCGTCCTCCCCTAGGGACAGGGGGCCTGGGGCCAACGTCCTGACTTTC. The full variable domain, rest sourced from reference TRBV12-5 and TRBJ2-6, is DARVTQTPRHKVTEMGQEVTMRCQPILGHNTVFWYRQTMMQGLELLAYFRNRAPLDDSGMPKDRFSAEMPDATLATLKIQPSEPRDSAVYFCAPPSSPRDRGPGANVLTFGAGSRLTVL.

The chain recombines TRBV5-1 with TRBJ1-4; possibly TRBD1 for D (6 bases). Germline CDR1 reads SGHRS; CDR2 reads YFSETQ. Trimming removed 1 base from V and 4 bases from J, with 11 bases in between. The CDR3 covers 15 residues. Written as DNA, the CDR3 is TGCGCCAGCAGCTTGTCTCAGGGGATTAATGAAAAACTGTTTTTT. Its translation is CASSLSQGINEKLFF. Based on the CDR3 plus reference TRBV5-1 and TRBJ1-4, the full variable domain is KAGVTQTPRYLIKTRGQQVTLSCSPISGHRSVSWYQQTPGQGLQFLFEYFSETQRNKGNFPGRFSGRQFSNSRSEMNVSTLELGDSALYLCASSLSQGINEKLFFGSGTQLSVL.

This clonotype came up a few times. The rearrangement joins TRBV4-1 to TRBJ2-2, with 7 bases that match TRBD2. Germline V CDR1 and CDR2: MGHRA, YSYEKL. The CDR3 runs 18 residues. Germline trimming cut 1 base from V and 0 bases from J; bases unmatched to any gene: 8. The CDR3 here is CASSQAIRGSANTGELFF. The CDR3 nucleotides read TGCGCCAGCAGCCAAGCAATCCGCGGGAGCGCGAACACCGGGGAGCTGTTTTTT.

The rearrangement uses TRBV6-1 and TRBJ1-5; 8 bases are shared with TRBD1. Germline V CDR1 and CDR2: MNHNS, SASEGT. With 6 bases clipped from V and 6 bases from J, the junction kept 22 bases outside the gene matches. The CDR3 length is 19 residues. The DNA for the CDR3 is TGTGCCAGCAGGCGAAGTGACAGGGGAGTGAAAAATATTGGTCAGCCCCAGCATTTT. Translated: CASRRSDRGVKNIGQPQHF.

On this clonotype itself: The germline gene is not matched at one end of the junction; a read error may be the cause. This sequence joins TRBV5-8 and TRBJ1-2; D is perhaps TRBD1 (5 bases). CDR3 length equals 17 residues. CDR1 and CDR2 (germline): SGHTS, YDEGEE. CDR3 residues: CSSSLIFYGGRDYGYTF. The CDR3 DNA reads TGTTCCAGCAGCTTGATCTTTTACGGGGGACGGGACTATGGCTACACCTTC.

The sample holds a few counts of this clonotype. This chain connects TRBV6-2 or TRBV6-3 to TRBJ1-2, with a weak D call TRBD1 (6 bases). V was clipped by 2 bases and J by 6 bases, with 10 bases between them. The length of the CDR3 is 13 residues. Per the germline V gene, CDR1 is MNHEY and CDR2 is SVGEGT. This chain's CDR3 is CASSYLAGDGYTF. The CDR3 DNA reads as TGTGCCAGCAGTTACCTGGCAGGGGATGGCTACACCTTC.

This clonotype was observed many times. CDR3 in amino acids: CASSRSGTTYEQYF. The CDR3 DNA is TGTGCCAGCAGCCGATCGGGGACAACCTACGAGCAGTACTTC. This chain links TRBV27 with TRBJ2-7; a weak D match, TRBD1 (6 bases). The germline V gene has CDR1 MNHEY and CDR2 SMNVEV (reference sequence). This CDR3 has 14 amino acids. V dropped 6 bases and J dropped 2 bases, with 14 bases sitting between them.

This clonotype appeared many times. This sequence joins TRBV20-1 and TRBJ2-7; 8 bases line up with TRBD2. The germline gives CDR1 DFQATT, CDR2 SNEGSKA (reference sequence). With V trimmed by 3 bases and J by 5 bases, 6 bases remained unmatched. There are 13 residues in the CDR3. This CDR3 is CSARPGGSNEQYF. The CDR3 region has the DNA TGCAGTGCTAGGCCGGGAGGGTCTAACGAGCAGTACTTC.

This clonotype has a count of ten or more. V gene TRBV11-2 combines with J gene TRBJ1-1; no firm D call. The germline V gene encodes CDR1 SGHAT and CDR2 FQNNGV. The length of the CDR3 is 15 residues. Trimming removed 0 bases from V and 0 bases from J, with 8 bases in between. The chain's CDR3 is CASSLEVSMNTEAFF. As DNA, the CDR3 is TGTGCCAGCAGCTTAGAAGTTTCCATGAACACTGAAGCTTTCTTT. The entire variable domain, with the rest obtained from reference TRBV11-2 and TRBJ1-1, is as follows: EAGVAQSPRYKIIEKRQSVAFWCNPISGHATLYWYQQILGQGPKLLIQFQNNGVVDDSQLPKDRFSAERLKGVDSTLKIQPAKLEDSAVYLCASSLEVSMNTEAFFGQGTRLTVV.

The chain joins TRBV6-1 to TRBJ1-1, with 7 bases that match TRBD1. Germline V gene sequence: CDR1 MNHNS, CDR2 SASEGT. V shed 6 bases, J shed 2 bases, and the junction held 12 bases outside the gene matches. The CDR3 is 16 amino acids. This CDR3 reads CASSRGTAYFNTEAFF. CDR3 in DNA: TGTGCCAGCAGCCGGGGGACAGCTTACTTCAACACTGAAGCTTTCTTT.

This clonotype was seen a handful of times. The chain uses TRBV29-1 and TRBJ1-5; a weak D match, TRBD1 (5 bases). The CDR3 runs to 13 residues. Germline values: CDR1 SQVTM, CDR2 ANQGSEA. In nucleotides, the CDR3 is TGCATCAAGGGAGGGGAACGCAATCAGCCCCAGCATTTT. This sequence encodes CIKGGERNQPQHF.

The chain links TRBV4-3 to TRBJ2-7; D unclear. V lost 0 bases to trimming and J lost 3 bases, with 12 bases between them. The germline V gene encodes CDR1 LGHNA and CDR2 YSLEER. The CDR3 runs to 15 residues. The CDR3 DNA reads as TGCGCCAGCAGCCAAGAAAGGTTAGGGAACTACGAGCAGTACTTC. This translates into CASSQERLGNYEQYF.

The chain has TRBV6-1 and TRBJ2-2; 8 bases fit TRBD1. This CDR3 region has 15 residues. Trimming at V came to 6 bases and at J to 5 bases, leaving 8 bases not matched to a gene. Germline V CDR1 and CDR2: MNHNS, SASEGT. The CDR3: CASRKQGGLTGELFF. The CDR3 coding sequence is TGTGCCAGCAGGAAACAGGGGGGTTTGACCGGGGAGCTGTTTTTT.

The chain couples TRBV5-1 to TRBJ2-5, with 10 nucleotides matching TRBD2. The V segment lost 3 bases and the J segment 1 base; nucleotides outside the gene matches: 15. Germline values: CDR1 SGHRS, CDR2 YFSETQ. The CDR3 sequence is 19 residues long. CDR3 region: CASSSSPGLARMIQETQYF. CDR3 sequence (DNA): TGCGCCAGCAGCTCGAGCCCGGGACTAGCGAGAATGATCCAAGAGACCCAGTACTTC.

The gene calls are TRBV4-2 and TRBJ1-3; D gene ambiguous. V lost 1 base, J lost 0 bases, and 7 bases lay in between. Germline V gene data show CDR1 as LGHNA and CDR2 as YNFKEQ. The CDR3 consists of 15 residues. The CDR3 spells CASSQGFGSGNTIYF. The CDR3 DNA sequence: TGTGCCAGCAGCCAAGGGTTCGGCTCTGGAAACACCATATATTTT.